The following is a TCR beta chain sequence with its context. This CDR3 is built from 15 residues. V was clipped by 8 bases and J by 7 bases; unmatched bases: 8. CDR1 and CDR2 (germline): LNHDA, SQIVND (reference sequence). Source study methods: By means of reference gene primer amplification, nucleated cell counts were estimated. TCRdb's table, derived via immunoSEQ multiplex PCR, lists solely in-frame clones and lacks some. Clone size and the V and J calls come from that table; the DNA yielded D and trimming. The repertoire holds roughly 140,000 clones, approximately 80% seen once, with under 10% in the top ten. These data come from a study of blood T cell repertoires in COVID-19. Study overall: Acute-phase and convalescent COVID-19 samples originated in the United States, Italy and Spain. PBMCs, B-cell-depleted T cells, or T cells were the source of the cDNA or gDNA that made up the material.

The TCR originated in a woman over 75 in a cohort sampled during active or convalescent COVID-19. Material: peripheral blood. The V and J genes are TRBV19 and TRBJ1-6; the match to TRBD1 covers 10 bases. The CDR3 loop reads CASGRQGADNSPLHF. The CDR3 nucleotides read TGTGCCAGTGGTCGACAGGGGGCTGACAATTCACCCCTCCACTTT.